The 32 T cell receptor beta chains given below trace back to one sample, sequenced in a study of shared clonotypes between healthy human individuals. Some clones are missing from TCRdb's copy, which holds only in-frame ones; the method was immunoSEQ multiplex PCR. Of 2 million to 3 million clones listed, more than 85% are singletons. Specimen: naive CD4+ T cells from PBMCs. As to subset: CD45RA+ positively selected. The receptors were sampled from a man aged 18 to 30 in good health. Some clones in this sample may be carry-over from other donors' samples.

J is TRBJ2-1 and V is TRBV19; D might be TRBD2 (5 bases). The V and J ends lost 5 bases and 6 bases respectively, with 20 bases between them. Germline V CDR1 and CDR2: LNHDA, SQIVND (reference sequence). The CDR3 has 16 amino acids. The CDR3 DNA reads TGTGCCAGTAGTTCGCCCCGTATGCGCGGGTCCAATGAGCAGTTCTTC. Translation gives CASSSPRMRGSNEQFF.

The chain is built from TRBV2 and TRBJ2-3; no clear D gene. CDR1 is SNHLY and CDR2 is FYNNEI in the germline V gene. This CDR3 has 14 amino acids. Between the trimmed V and J ends, which lost 8 bases and 6 bases, there was a span of 18 bases. CDR3 sequence reads: CASLTTSPSDTQYF. The CDR3 bases are TGTGCCAGCTTAACGACCTCTCCTTCGGATACGCAGTATTTT.

The chain employs TRBV28 and TRBJ2-7; D is undetermined. The V and J ends lost 5 bases and 4 bases respectively, with 6 bases between them. The CDR3 is 11 amino acids. The germline V gene encodes CDR1 MDHEN and CDR2 SYDVKM. The CDR3 is CASSDPYEQYF. CDR3 DNA: TGTGCCAGCAGTGATCCGTACGAGCAGTACTTC.

This clone was observed once. This sequence joins TRBV9 and TRBJ2-5, with D uncertain. Trimming removed 4 bases from V and 5 bases from J, with 9 bases in between. The CDR3 covers 12 residues. Germline lookup yields CDR1 SGDLS and CDR2 YYNGEE. CDR3 nucleotides: TGTGCCAGCAGCCTCTTAGGGGAGACCCAGTACTTC. The encoded protein is CASSLLGETQYF.

The chain is built from TRBV19 and TRBJ1-1, with D unresolved. The CDR3 is 14 amino acids. V shed 5 bases and J shed 6 bases, with 16 bases lying between them. CDR1 is LNHDA, CDR2 SQIVND, per germline (reference sequence). This chain's CDR3 is CASSPYSAYAEAFF. The CDR3 DNA follows: TGTGCCAGTAGTCCTTACTCGGCTTACGCTGAAGCTTTCTTT.

This chain links TRBV7-9 with TRBJ1-2, with 7 bases that match TRBD1. V was pared by 1 base and J by 0 bases, with 2 bases of the junction left unmatched. The CDR3 contains 15 residues. CDR1 and CDR2 (germline): SEHNR, FQNEAQ (reference sequence). CDR3 DNA: TGTGCCAGCAGCTTAGATCAGGGGGCTAACTATGGCTACACCTTC. The encoded protein is CASSLDQGANYGYTF.

The CDR3 region is CASRSGGGLAGYNEQFF. The DNA for the CDR3 is TGTGCCAGCAGGTCGGGAGGAGGACTAGCGGGATACAATGAGCAGTTCTTC. The V gene is TRBV7-9, the J gene TRBJ2-1; 12 bases match TRBD2. The CDR3 contains 17 residues. From germline, CDR1 is SEHNR and CDR2 FQNEAQ (reference sequence). Trimming at V came to 6 bases and at J to 4 bases, leaving 10 bases not matched to a gene.

V is TRBV5-1 and J is TRBJ1-4; D is uncertain. V was shortened by 0 bases and J by 8 bases, with 11 bases between the two germline ends. The CDR3 is made up of 14 amino acids. Per the germline V gene, CDR1 is SGHRS and CDR2 is YFSETQ. In DNA form, the CDR3 reads TGCGCCAGCAGCTTGGCCTCGTCGGAGGAAAAACTGTTTTTT. Encoded protein: CASSLASSEEKLFF. Together with reference TRBV5-1 and TRBJ1-4, the CDR3 gives the full variable domain: KAGVTQTPRYLIKTRGQQVTLSCSPISGHRSVSWYQQTPGQGLQFLFEYFSETQRNKGNFPGRFSGRQFSNSRSEMNVSTLELGDSALYLCASSLASSEEKLFFGSGTQLSVL.

This clone was recorded only once. V is TRBV5-4 and J is TRBJ2-5, with D possibly being TRBD1 (6 bases). The germline V gene has CDR1 SGHNT and CDR2 YYREEE (reference sequence). This CDR3 contains 14 residues. The V end lost 4 bases, the J end lost 2 bases, and 12 bases lay between the germline ends. The CDR3 reads CASSEPRGQETQYF. The CDR3 DNA is TGTGCCAGCAGCGAACCCAGGGGACAAGAGACCCAGTACTTC.

The sample holds a few counts of this clone. The gene calls are TRBV2 and TRBJ2-7; D possibly corresponds to TRBD2 (6 bases). CDR3 size: 12 residues. V was clipped by 6 bases and J by 7 bases, with 13 bases between them. Germline loops: CDR1 SNHLY, CDR2 FYNNEI. The DNA for the CDR3 is TGTGCCAGCAGGGCGGGGATAGGGGAGCAGTACTTC. Translation gives CASRAGIGEQYF.

V and J are TRBV7-3 and TRBJ2-5, with 12 bases identical to TRBD2. Trimming cost V 1 base and J 2 bases; bases outside gene matches: 2. CDR3 length: 16 amino acids. CDR1 SGHTA and CDR2 FQGTGA come from the germline V gene. CDR3 sequence (DNA): TGTGCCAGCAGCTTAAGTGGGACTAGCGGGCAAGAGACCCAGTACTTC. As protein: CASSLSGTSGQETQYF.

J is TRBJ2-7 and V is TRBV4-3, with TRBD2 matching 13 bases. This CDR3 comprises 16 residues. Germline loops: CDR1 LGHNA, CDR2 YSLEER. V gave up 4 bases and J gave up 0 bases; unmatched junction bases: 3. CDR3 region: CASSLGTSGISYEQYF. The CDR3 DNA reads as TGCGCCAGCAGCCTCGGGACTAGCGGGATCTCCTACGAGCAGTACTTC.

About this clone: The same CDR3 is also encoded by other DNA sequences in this sample. The gene calls are TRBV7-9 and TRBJ2-5, with D possibly TRBD2 on 6 matching bases. V lost 3 bases and J 1 base, leaving 6 bases between the germline ends. Germline lookup yields CDR1 SEHNR and CDR2 FQNEAQ (reference sequence). The length of the CDR3 is 13 residues. In nucleotides, the CDR3 is TGTGCCAGCAGCTTCGGGGGCCAAGAGACCCAGTACTTC. This translates into CASSFGGQETQYF.

This chain links TRBV18 with TRBJ2-7; 9 nucleotides align to TRBD1. Per germline, CDR1 KGHSH and CDR2 LQKENI. V was pared by 6 bases and J by 3 bases, with 12 bases of the junction left unmatched. The CDR3 is 16 amino acids. The CDR3 region is CASSLAIPGQGYEQYF. The DNA for the CDR3 is TGTGCCAGCTCTCTCGCAATACCGGGACAGGGCTACGAGCAGTACTTC. Together with reference TRBV18 and TRBJ2-7, the CDR3 gives the full variable domain: NAGVMQNPRHLVRRRGQEARLRCSPMKGHSHVYWYRQLPEEGLKFMVYLQKENIIDESGMPKERFSAEFPKEGPSILRIQQVVRGDSAAYFCASSLAIPGQGYEQYFGPGTRLTVT.

The V gene is TRBV6-6, the J gene TRBJ2-7, with D hard to call. V dropped 3 bases and J dropped 3 bases, with 12 bases sitting between them. Germline CDR1 is MNHNY and CDR2 is SVGAGI (reference sequence). This CDR3 region has 14 residues. The CDR3 sequence: CASSYSAGNYEQYF. CDR3 DNA sequence: TGTGCCAGCAGTTATTCGGCAGGTAACTACGAGCAGTACTTC.

The V call is TRBV28, the J call TRBJ1-3; D unresolved. Trimming pared 1 base from V and 0 bases from J, leaving 13 bases between. Looked up from germline, CDR1 is MDHEN and CDR2 is SYDVKM. This CDR3 has 17 amino acids. CDR3 loop: CASSLSPGLPSGNTIYF. In nucleotides, the CDR3 is TGTGCCAGCAGTTTATCGCCGGGTTTGCCCTCTGGAAACACCATATATTTT.

The rearrangement links TRBV2 to TRBJ2-1, with D perhaps being TRBD1 or TRBD2 (5 bases each). The CDR3 runs to 13 residues. Germline CDR1 is SNHLY and CDR2 is FYNNEI. V was shortened by 7 bases and J by 4 bases, with 11 bases between the two germline ends. CDR3 bases: TGTGCCAGCATCGGGGCCGGATACAATGAGCAGTTCTTC. Translated: CASIGAGYNEQFF.

The chain joins TRBV19 to TRBJ2-7, with D possibly being TRBD1 or TRBD2 (5 bases each). Germline CDR1 LNHDA, CDR2 SQIVND (reference sequence). The V gene lost 4 bases and the J gene lost 0 bases, with 19 bases spanning the gap. There are 17 residues in the CDR3. The CDR3 loop is CASSRGTLADSSYEQYF. The CDR3 nucleotides are TGTGCCAGTAGTAGGGGGACCCTAGCCGACAGCTCCTACGAGCAGTACTTC.

A single count supports this clone. The CDR3 region is CAWSVDVGTSGEQFF. Here the CDR3 DNA reads TGTGCCTGGAGTGTAGATGTAGGGACTAGCGGCGAGCAGTTCTTC. V is TRBV30 and J is TRBJ2-1; the match to TRBD2 covers 11 bases. Germline lookup yields CDR1 GTSNPN and CDR2 SVGIG (reference sequence). Unmatched junction bases numbered 8, after V lost 0 bases and J lost 10 bases. The length of the CDR3 is 15 residues.

The CDR3 here is CASSQGRRGGYTF. DNA for the CDR3: TGCGCCAGCAGCCAAGGGAGAAGAGGAGGCTACACCTTC. The chain employs TRBV4-3 and TRBJ1-2; D gene uncertain. Trimming removed 1 base at V and 8 bases at J, with 11 bases between. Germline lookup yields CDR1 LGHNA and CDR2 YSLEER. This CDR3 comprises 13 residues.

This clone was seen a handful of times. In the same sample, other DNA sequences code for this CDR3. This chain uses TRBV7-9 with TRBJ1-5; no clear D. Germline V gene data show CDR1 as SEHNR and CDR2 as FQNEAQ (reference sequence). The CDR3 extends over 13 amino acids. V shed 4 bases and J shed 1 base, with 5 bases lying between them. In DNA, the CDR3 is TGTGCCAGCAGCTACGACAGCAATCAGCCCCAGCATTTT. This codes for CASSYDSNQPQHF.

The chain combines TRBV6-5 with TRBJ2-1; D uncertain. The V gene lost 6 bases and the J gene lost 9 bases, with 15 bases spanning the gap. Germline CDR1 MNHEY, CDR2 SVGAGI. This CDR3 has 13 amino acids. The CDR3 nucleotides are TGTGCCAGCAGGCCCCTCGGCGAAGTTGAGCAGTTCTTC. It codes for CASRPLGEVEQFF.

The V call is TRBV5-1, the J call TRBJ1-1; D perhaps matches TRBD1 (5 bases). V lost 4 bases to trimming and J lost 5 bases, with 15 bases between them. CDR1 is SGHRS and CDR2 is YFSETQ in the germline V gene. This CDR3 is 14 amino acids long. The CDR3 nucleotides are TGCGCCAGCAGCCTGGTTGGGGGAGAGACTGAAGCTTTCTTT. It yields the protein CASSLVGGETEAFF.

CDR3 sequence reads: CASSQDLGTIPSNGYTF. The CDR3 nucleotides read TGCGCCAGCAGCCAAGATCTCGGGACTATCCCTTCTAACGGCTACACCTTC. The chain has TRBV4-3 and TRBJ1-2, with D tentatively TRBD1 (5 bases). Trimming left V 0 bases short and J 8 bases short, with 22 bases between. There are 17 residues in the CDR3. Germline V gene data show CDR1 as LGHNA and CDR2 as YSLEER.

A single count supports this clone. Other nucleotide sequences from this sample produce the same CDR3. The chain uses TRBV28 and TRBJ1-2; D unclear. Germline V gene lookup returns CDR1 MDHEN and CDR2 SYDVKM. CDR3 length: 12 amino acids. V was shortened by 2 bases and J by 8 bases, with 9 bases between the two germline ends. The CDR3 here is CASSLERRGYTF. CDR3 sequence (DNA): TGTGCCAGCAGTTTAGAACGACGGGGCTACACCTTC.

The chain is built from TRBV5-1 and TRBJ1-1, with D possibly being TRBD1 (5 bases). From germline, CDR1 is SGHRS and CDR2 YFSETQ. V lost 4 bases to trimming and J lost 0 bases, with 22 bases between them. The CDR3 runs 18 residues. CDR3 coding DNA: TGCGCCAGCAGCAGGGGTGGCGTCGGTGGAGGGATGAACACTGAAGCTTTCTTT. As protein: CASSRGGVGGGMNTEAFF.

V usage is TRBV7-2 and J usage is TRBJ1-1; TRBD1 is a possible D gene (6 bases). The CDR3 contains 14 residues. Germline loops: CDR1 SGHTA, CDR2 FQGNSA. Trimming took off 5 bases at V and 5 bases at J, with 15 bases between the two ends. This CDR3 is CASSNRVGVTEAFF. For the CDR3, the DNA is TGTGCCAGCAGCAACAGGGTTGGGGTGACTGAAGCTTTCTTT.

The J gene is TRBJ1-2, the V gene TRBV28; 11 nucleotides line up with TRBD1. V lost 9 bases and J lost 2; bases outside the gene matches: 14. CDR1 MDHEN and CDR2 SYDVKM come from the germline V gene. The CDR3 extends over 17 amino acids. The CDR3 nucleotides are TGTGCCAGTCAAGTCGGGGACAGGGGGTTTGTAAACTATGGCTACACCTTC. Amino acid sequence: CASQVGDRGFVNYGYTF.

This chain links TRBV7-3 with TRBJ2-2; 7 nucleotides agree with TRBD2. The CDR3 extends over 17 amino acids. Germline V gene data show CDR1 as SGHTA and CDR2 as FQGTGA. The V gene end was trimmed by 4 bases and the J gene end by 5 bases; junction bases not matched to a gene: 13. The CDR3 DNA reads as TGTGCCAGCAGCTCCTATAGTCGGCTAGCGGAAACCGGGGAGCTGTTTTTT. This sequence encodes CASSSYSRLAETGELFF.

The V gene is TRBV5-1, the J gene TRBJ1-2; D is unresolved. The V gene lost 0 bases and the J gene lost 6 bases, with 12 bases spanning the gap. Germline V gene sequence: CDR1 SGHRS, CDR2 YFSETQ. This CDR3 is 14 amino acids long. The CDR3 loop reads CASSLVSGENGYTF. The CDR3 DNA sequence: TGCGCCAGCAGCTTGGTGTCAGGCGAGAATGGCTACACCTTC.

The genes are TRBV5-1 and TRBJ2-5, with D tentatively TRBD1 (6 bases). This CDR3 is 18 amino acids long. Germline V gene lookup returns CDR1 SGHRS and CDR2 YFSETQ. V gave up 7 bases and J gave up 1 base, with 26 bases separating them. In DNA form, the CDR3 reads TGCGCCAGCCAGGGACAAGAAAACCCACGGAAGGGCCAAGAGACCCAGTACTTC. Encoded protein: CASQGQENPRKGQETQYF.

The chain recombines TRBV5-4 with TRBJ2-3; no clear D gene. From germline, CDR1 is SGHNT and CDR2 YYREEE (reference sequence). V lost 6 bases to trimming and J lost 7 bases, with 12 bases between them. CDR3 length: 12 amino acids. The CDR3 here is CASTNFPNTQYF. For the CDR3, the DNA is TGTGCCAGCACCAATTTCCCGAATACGCAGTATTTT.